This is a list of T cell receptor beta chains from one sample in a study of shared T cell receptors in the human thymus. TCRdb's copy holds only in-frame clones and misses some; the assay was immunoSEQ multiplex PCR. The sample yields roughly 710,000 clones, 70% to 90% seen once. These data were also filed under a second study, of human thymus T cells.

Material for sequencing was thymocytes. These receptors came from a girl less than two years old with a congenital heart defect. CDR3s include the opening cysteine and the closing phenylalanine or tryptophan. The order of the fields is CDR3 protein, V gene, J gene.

CDR3 protein: CASSDRGFSPDCEDKGELFF
V gene: TRBV6-1
J gene: TRBJ2-2

CDR3 protein: CAISGTRDQPQHF
V gene: TRBV10-3
J gene: TRBJ1-5

CDR3 protein: CASRLALRVLDEKLFF
V gene: TRBV12-2
J gene: TRBJ1-4

CDR3 protein: CASSLVSGQSSINTEAFF
V gene: TRBV5-1
J gene: TRBJ1-1

CDR3 protein: CASTLDRHTYGYTF
V gene: TRBV6-5
J gene: TRBJ1-2

CDR3 protein: CASSQGEGDYNEQFF
V gene: TRBV14
J gene: TRBJ2-1

CDR3 protein: CASSLGRTIYF
V gene: TRBV28
J gene: TRBJ1-3

CDR3 protein: CASSRRTDRLLYTF
V gene: TRBV6-5
J gene: TRBJ1-2

CDR3 protein: CASSPRDRTYEQYF
V gene: TRBV5-5
J gene: TRBJ2-7

CDR3 protein: CASGLGGVGYTF
V gene: TRBV12-5
J gene: TRBJ1-2

CDR3 protein: CASSLTDGPVEAFF
V gene: TRBV7-2
J gene: TRBJ1-1

CDR3 protein: CASSLEGSDRGPGYTF
V gene: TRBV7-9
J gene: TRBJ1-2

CDR3 protein: CASSPRQVWGTEAFF
V gene: TRBV28
J gene: TRBJ1-1

CDR3 protein: CASSVASEDREDADTQYF
V gene: TRBV9
J gene: TRBJ2-3

CDR3 protein: CASLRPTEDYGYTF
V gene: TRBV7-7
J gene: TRBJ1-2

CDR3 protein: CASRTTHSTDTQYF
V gene: TRBV10-2
J gene: TRBJ2-3

CDR3 protein: CASSQDSSKLSNQPQHF
V gene: TRBV4-3
J gene: TRBJ1-5

CDR3 protein: CAISPTAFVNATNEKLFF
V gene: TRBV10-3
J gene: TRBJ1-4

CDR3 protein: CASSVVGREGETQYF
V gene: TRBV9
J gene: TRBJ2-5

CDR3 protein: CASIRDRDNEQFF
V gene: TRBV28
J gene: TRBJ2-1

CDR3 protein: CASSQVSVEPRGGITNEQYF
V gene: TRBV4-1
J gene: TRBJ2-7

CDR3 protein: CATSRAQGASKGYTF
V gene: TRBV15
J gene: TRBJ1-2

CDR3 protein: CASSQDLLTGGRYEQYF
V gene: TRBV4-1
J gene: TRBJ2-7

CDR3 protein: CASSQEGRLAYGYTF
V gene: TRBV4-1
J gene: TRBJ1-2

CDR3 protein: CASSSREADTEAFF
V gene: TRBV27
J gene: TRBJ1-1

CDR3 protein: CASSHPRTGRNYGYTF
V gene: TRBV5-4
J gene: TRBJ1-2

CDR3 protein: CASSPRQVPWYEQYF
V gene: TRBV18
J gene: TRBJ2-7

CDR3 protein: CASGDTGVSNEQFF
V gene: TRBV6-5
J gene: TRBJ2-1

CDR3 protein: CASSLAHRACGYTF
V gene: TRBV7-9
J gene: TRBJ1-2